The present entry profiles one T cell receptor beta chain with its context. This clone appeared once. No antigen is known for it. The input lacks base qualities; no much larger clone sits a single base away. In the germline V gene (reference sequence), CDR1 corresponds to LNHDA and CDR2 to SQIVND. There are 13 amino acids in the CDR3, from cysteine to phenylalanine inclusive. Only CDR3 DNA remains: 39 bases, in frame from the first base. V lost 4 bases and J lost 1 base, and the count of bases not matched to a germline gene is 0. The source of the sample is a study of technical replicates of blood from several donors (dated by TCRdb to 2015 to 2018). The protocol used for the library was the immunoSEQ multiplex PCR assay. What TCRdb holds here is the immuneACCESS table cut down to in-frame rearrangements. Part of the clones is not present; checked against another copy, under half of the missing clones reflect an unresolved V gene, and the others are unexplained. The sample includes 65,000 to 80,000 clones, with 85% to 95% observed a single time. The ten biggest clones cover 0.37% of the sample.

Source material: T cells isolated from PBMCs. The rearranged segments are TRBV19 and TRBJ1-1; 7 nucleotides in the junction match TRBD1. This sequence originates from a human donor in good health. CDR3 sequence: CASSRQGNTEAFF. The DNA sequence follows: TGTGCCAGTAGTAGACAGGGGAACACTGAAGCTTTCTTT.